The 22 T cell receptor beta chains below come from one sample, sequenced in a study of T and B cells in COVID-19 patients. TRB was amplified from about 260-540 ng of blood genomic DNA. BIOMED2 TRB-A/B primer pools were used in multiplex TRB PCR. Using its own MiXCR run on the multiplex PCR reads, TCRdb lists one record per CDR3 protein. Among about 7,000 distinct CDR3 sequences listed, approximately 22% were seen once. Sequenced: blood. These receptors originate from a human donor who had recovered from COVID-19.

By share of the sample, this clonotype is medium-sized (0.01 to 0.1%). The V gene is TRBV6-5, the J gene TRBJ2-7; D remains ambiguous. Looked up from germline, CDR1 is MNHEY and CDR2 is SVGAGI. Trimming cost V 2 bases and J 5 bases, with 19 bases left between them. The CDR3 sequence is 16 residues long. The CDR3, as DNA: TGTGCCAGCAGTTACCCCCGCGACACGGCTGGTAACGAGCAGTACTTC. It specifies CASSYPRDTAGNEQYF.

By share, this clonotype counts as medium-sized. This rearrangement joins TRBV7-6 to TRBJ2-2; 10 bases are a match to TRBD1. The CDR3 sequence is 16 residues long. Germline lookup yields CDR1 SGHVS and CDR2 FNYEAQ. The V and J ends lost 5 bases and 3 bases, in that order; junction bases with no gene match: 6. The CDR3 region has the DNA TGTGCCAGCAGCCTTGGACAGGGGGGCGACACCGGGGAGCTGTTTTTT. Encoded protein: CASSLGQGGDTGELFF.

This clonotype came up many times. The V call is TRBV10-3, the J call TRBJ2-7, with TRBD1 matching 10 bases. Germline-derived CDR1 and CDR2 are ENHRY and SYGVKD. The V gene end was trimmed by 10 bases and the J gene end by 4 bases; junction bases not matched to a gene: 16. This CDR3 is 16 amino acids long. CDR3 sequence (DNA): TGTGCCACCACACTAAATCCGGGACAGGGGCGATACGAGCAGTACTTC. Amino acid sequence: CATTLNPGQGRYEQYF.

This clonotype is medium-sized (0.01 to 0.1%) by share. The chain is built from TRBV10-3 and TRBJ2-1, with D maybe TRBD2 (7 bases). This CDR3 has 15 amino acids. The germline V gene has CDR1 ENHRY and CDR2 SYGVKD. The V gene lost 8 bases and the J gene lost 9 bases, with 23 bases spanning the gap. In nucleotides, the CDR3 is TGTGCCATCGGGGGCGGGGGACCGGCCGACGGTGAGCAGTTCTTC. This gives the protein CAIGGGGPADGEQFF.

This clonotype was recorded a few times. J is TRBJ2-6 and V is TRBV12-5, with 16 nucleotides matching TRBD2. With V trimmed by 0 bases and J by 2 bases, 10 bases remained unmatched. This CDR3 contains 22 residues. Germline CDR1 is LGHNT and CDR2 is FRNRAP. The CDR3 sequence: CASGLVFIPGLAGGPGANVLTF. The CDR3, as DNA: TGTGCTAGTGGTTTGGTCTTCATCCCGGGACTAGCGGGGGGGCCTGGGGCCAACGTCCTGACTTTC.

By proportion, this clonotype is medium-sized. The chain joins TRBV5-4 to TRBJ2-6; maybe TRBD1 (5 bases). V was shortened by 4 bases and J by 1 base, with 15 bases between the two germline ends. The germline V gene has CDR1 SGHNT and CDR2 YYREEE (reference sequence). This CDR3 has 17 amino acids. Here the CDR3 reads CASSPRTPGSGANVLTF. As DNA, the CDR3 is TGTGCCAGCAGCCCCAGGACCCCAGGGTCTGGGGCCAACGTCCTGACTTTC.

This clonotype counts as medium-sized (0.01 to 0.1%). The chain has TRBV19 and TRBJ2-7; the D is unclear. Germline values: CDR1 LNHDA, CDR2 SQIVND (reference sequence). Trimming pared 3 bases from V and 1 base from J, leaving 10 bases between. This CDR3 contains 14 residues. CDR3: CASSIELGSYEQYF. The DNA of the CDR3 is TGTGCCAGTAGTATCGAACTGGGATCCTACGAGCAGTACTTC.

This chain joins TRBV21-1 and TRBJ1-2. TRBV21-1 is reported as a pseudogene. The CDR3 runs 17 residues. In DNA, the CDR3 is TGTGCCAGCAGCAAAGATGGGGAATCTACTGACCTCTATGGCTACACCTTC. It yields the protein CASSKDGESTDLYGYTF.

The chain recombines TRBV4-2 with TRBJ2-1; 8 nucleotides agree with TRBD2. Trimming cost V 0 bases and J 0 bases; bases outside gene matches: 7. There are 18 residues in the CDR3. Germline assignment: CDR1 LGHNA and CDR2 YNFKEQ. DNA for the CDR3: TGTGCCAGCAGCCAAGATCGGGGGGGGGCGATCTCCTACAATGAGCAGTTCTTC. Its protein product is CASSQDRGGAISYNEQFF.

Only one count was recorded for this clonotype. This chain links TRBV28 with TRBJ2-2, with D tentatively TRBD1 (5 bases). The CDR3 has 14 residues. Germline assignment: CDR1 MDHEN and CDR2 SYDVKM. Deletions cut 7 bases from V and 2 bases from J, with 11 bases between. CDR3 bases: TGTGCCAGCAATCCCGACAGTAACACCGGGGAGCTGTTTTTT. Its protein is CASNPDSNTGELFF.

This clonotype is categorized as medium-sized (0.01 to 0.1%). J is TRBJ2-5 and V is TRBV30, with D possibly TRBD1 on 5 matching bases. The CDR3 is 12 amino acids. Trimming removed 3 bases from V and 2 bases from J, with 7 bases in between. Germline assignment: CDR1 GTSNPN and CDR2 SVGIG (reference sequence). In nucleotides, the CDR3 is TGTGCCTGGAGGCAGGGTCAAGAGACCCAGTACTTC. It is translated as CAWRQGQETQYF.

This clonotype has a count of ten or more. CDR3 protein: CASSLGGGELFF. The CDR3 DNA follows: TGTGCCAGCAGTTTAGGCGGCGGGGAGCTGTTTTTT. The chain uses TRBV12-3 or TRBV12-4 and TRBJ2-2; D uncertain. This CDR3 is built from 12 residues. The V end lost 1 base, the J end lost 7 bases, and 4 bases lay between the germline ends.

This clonotype is large. The rearrangement joins TRBV29-1 to TRBJ2-3; 9 nucleotides align to TRBD1. Germline CDR1 reads SQVTM; CDR2 reads ANQGSEA. The CDR3 covers 14 residues. Losses at the gene ends were 4 bases for V and 2 bases for J; bases not matched to a gene: 4. The CDR3 DNA is TGCAGCGTTGGACAGGGGGTGAACACAGATACGCAGTATTTT. Translated: CSVGQGVNTDTQYF.

V usage is TRBV28 and J usage is TRBJ1-5; TRBD1 might be the D (5 bases). Germline V CDR1 and CDR2: MDHEN, SYDVKM. Trimming shortened V by 4 bases and J by 0 bases, and 10 bases separated the two germline ends. The CDR3 is made up of 15 amino acids. CDR3 amino acids: CASSWGTTSNQPQHF. The CDR3 nucleotides are TGTGCCAGCAGTTGGGGGACGACTAGCAATCAGCCCCAGCATTTT.

This clonotype was seen ten or more times. The CDR3 spells CASSLDLDTQYF. CDR3 coding DNA: TGTGCCAGCAGCTTGGACTTAGATACGCAGTATTTT. The chain carries TRBV5-4 and TRBJ2-3; D is unclear. Trimming took 0 bases from V and 5 from J, leaving 4 bases between them. This CDR3 contains 12 residues. Per germline, CDR1 SGHNT and CDR2 YYREEE (reference sequence).

This clonotype ranks as large. The J gene is TRBJ2-2, the V gene TRBV11-1, with D unresolved. V lost 7 bases and J 7 bases, leaving 16 bases between the germline ends. Germline CDR1 and CDR2: SGHAT and FQDESV (reference sequence). The CDR3 runs 14 residues. In DNA form, the CDR3 reads TGTGCCAGCACCTTGGCACGACAAGGCGGGGAGCTGTTTTTT. Protein product: CASTLARQGGELFF.

V is TRBV6-1 and J is TRBJ1-4; 10 bases agree with TRBD1. The germline V gene encodes CDR1 MNHNS and CDR2 SASEGT. The V segment lost 6 bases and the J segment 7 bases; nucleotides outside the gene matches: 5. The CDR3 length is 14 residues. This CDR3 reads CASSPGQGFEKLFF. The CDR3 region has the DNA TGTGCCAGCAGCCCGGGACAGGGGTTTGAAAAACTGTTTTTT.

The rearrangement joins TRBV7-9 to TRBJ1-2; possibly TRBD1 for D (5 bases). The CDR3 totals 14 residues. CDR1 and CDR2 from the germline V gene are SEHNR and FQNEAQ (reference sequence). Trimming stripped 0 bases from V and 7 bases from J, with 12 bases between. CDR3 protein: CASSLAQGRGGYTF. The CDR3 region has the DNA TGTGCCAGCAGCTTAGCGCAGGGACGTGGTGGCTACACCTTC.

This clonotype counts as medium-sized. The CDR3 loop is CASTDWGDEQFF. CDR3 coding DNA: TGTGCCAGCACCGATTGGGGGGATGAGCAGTTCTTC. This chain links TRBV18 with TRBJ2-1, with a weak D call TRBD2 (6 bases). The CDR3 loop spans 12 amino acids. With 8 bases removed from V and 8 bases from J, the gap between germline ends came to 13 bases. Germline V gene data show CDR1 as KGHSH and CDR2 as LQKENI.

By proportion, this clonotype is medium-sized (0.01 to 0.1%). V is TRBV6-5 and J is TRBJ1-5; D is uncertain. This CDR3 is built from 12 residues. CDR1 is MNHEY, CDR2 SVGAGI, per germline. V lost 4 bases and J 7 bases, leaving 8 bases between the germline ends. CDR3 coding DNA: TGTGCCAGCAGTTCCATCGGACAGCCCCAGCATTTT. Its translation is CASSSIGQPQHF.

In its sample, this clonotype was seen a few times. This chain links TRBV6-5 with TRBJ2-1, with 11 bases that match TRBD2. The CDR3 consists of 15 residues. Unmatched junction bases numbered 5, after V lost 5 bases and J lost 5 bases. The germline gives CDR1 MNHEY, CDR2 SVGAGI. The CDR3 loop reads CASSQLAGADNEQFF. For the CDR3, the DNA is TGTGCCAGCAGTCAACTAGCGGGGGCCGACAATGAGCAGTTCTTC.

This clonotype has more than one count but fewer than ten. The V gene is TRBV20-1, the J gene TRBJ2-7; D is uncertain. The CDR3 sequence is 13 residues long. V lost 1 base and J lost 4, with 11 bases in between. CDR1 and CDR2 from the germline V gene are DFQATT and SNEGSKA (reference sequence). For the CDR3, the DNA is TGCAGTGCTAGAGGAGGCAGTTCTTACGAGCAGTACTTC. Its protein product is CSARGGSSYEQYF.